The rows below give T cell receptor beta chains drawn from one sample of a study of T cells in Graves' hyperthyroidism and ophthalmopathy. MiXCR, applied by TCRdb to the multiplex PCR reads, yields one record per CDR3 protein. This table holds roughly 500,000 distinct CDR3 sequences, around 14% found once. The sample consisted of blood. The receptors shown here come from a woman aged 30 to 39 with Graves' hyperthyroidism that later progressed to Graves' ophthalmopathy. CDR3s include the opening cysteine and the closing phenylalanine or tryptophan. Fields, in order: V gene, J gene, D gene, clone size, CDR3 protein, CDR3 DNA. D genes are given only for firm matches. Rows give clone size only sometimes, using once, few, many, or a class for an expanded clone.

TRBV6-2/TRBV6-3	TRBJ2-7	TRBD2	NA	CASSQTMGLAGEGHEQYF	TGTGCCAGCAGTCAAACGATGGGACTAGCGGGAGAGGGACACGAGCAGTACTTC
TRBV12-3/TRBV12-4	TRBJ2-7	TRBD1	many	CASSSPGTGGNEQYF	TGTGCCAGCAGTTCCCCCGGGACAGGGGGCAACGAGCAGTACTTC
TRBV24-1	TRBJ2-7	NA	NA	CATSDLYRVVQYF	TGTGCCACCAGTGATTTGTACAGGGTGGTGCAGTACTTC
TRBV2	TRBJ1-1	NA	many	CASGEQGWWDTEAFF	TGTGCCAGCGGGGAGCAGGGGTGGTGGGACACTGAAGCTTTCTTT
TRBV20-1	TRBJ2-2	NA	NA	CSASVPGLQGSGELFF	TGCAGTGCTAGCGTACCGGGACTCCAGGGGTCCGGGGAGCTGTTTTTT
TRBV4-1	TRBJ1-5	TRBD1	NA	CASSHETGGIGGNQPQHF	TGCGCCAGCAGCCATGAGACAGGGGGCATAGGTGGCAATCAGCCCCAGCATTTT
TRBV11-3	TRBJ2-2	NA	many	CASSLGGPNTGELFF	TGTGCCAGCAGCTTAGGAGGACCGAACACCGGGGAGCTGTTTTTT
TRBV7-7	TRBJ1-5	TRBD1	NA	CASSQPGQGGNQPQHF	TGTGCTAGCAGCCAACCGGGACAGGGGGGTAATCAGCCCCAGCATTTT
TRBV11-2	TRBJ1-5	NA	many	CASSLGIGGQARSQPQHF	TGTGCCAGCAGCTTAGGAATTGGGGGGCAGGCGAGGAGTCAGCCCCAGCATTTT
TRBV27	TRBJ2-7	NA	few	CASSRAPASSYEQYF	TGTGCCAGCAGTAGGGCCCCAGCGAGCTCCTACGAGCAGTACTTC
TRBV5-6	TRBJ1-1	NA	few	CASSLAGQSGTEAFF	TGTGCCAGCAGCTTGGCGGGCCAGAGCGGCACTGAAGCTTTCTTT
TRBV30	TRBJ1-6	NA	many	CAWGRASKGLLHF	TGTGCCTGGGGGAGGGCCTCTAAGGGGCTCCTCCACTTT
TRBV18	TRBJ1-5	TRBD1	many	CASSPPGQENQPQHF	TGTGCCAGCTCACCACCGGGACAGGAGAATCAGCCCCAGCATTTT
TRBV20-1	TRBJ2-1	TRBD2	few	CSARSSAGGYNEQFF	TGCAGTGCTAGATCCTCAGCGGGAGGGTACAATGAGCAGTTCTTC
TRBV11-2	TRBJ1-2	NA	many	CASSSTAIYGYTF	TGTGCCAGCAGCTCCACAGCGATCTATGGCTACACCTTC
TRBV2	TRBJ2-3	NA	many	CASSERGLTDTQYF	TGTGCCAGCAGTGAACGGGGACTCACAGATACGCAGTATTTT
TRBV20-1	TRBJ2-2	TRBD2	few	CSARASGNHGELFF	TGCAGTGCTAGGGCTAGCGGGAATCACGGGGAGCTGTTTTTT
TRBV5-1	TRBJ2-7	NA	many	CASSLGQGSYEQYF	TGTGCCAGCAGCTTAGGGCAGGGGAGCTACGAGCAGTACTTC
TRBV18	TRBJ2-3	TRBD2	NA	CASSPSGGAGGADTQYF	TGTGCCAGCTCCCCCTCCGGGGGAGCGGGAGGGGCAGATACGCAGTATTTT
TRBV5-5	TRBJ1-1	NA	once	CASSLDGFSEAFF	TGTGCCAGCAGCTTGGACGGGTTCTCTGAAGCTTTCTTT
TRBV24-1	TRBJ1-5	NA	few	CATSGGGNQPQHF	TGTGCCACCAGTGGCGGTGGCAATCAGCCCCAGCATTTT
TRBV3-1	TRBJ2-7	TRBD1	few	CASRGDSGAYEQYF	TGTGCCAGCAGAGGGGACAGTGGGGCCTACGAGCAGTACTTC
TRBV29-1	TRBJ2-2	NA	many	CSVPGESNTGELFF	TGCAGCGTCCCGGGAGAATCGAACACCGGGGAGCTGTTTTTT
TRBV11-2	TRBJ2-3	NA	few	CASSDPGRSFFGTQYF	TGTGCCAGCAGCGACCCAGGACGGTCTTTTTTCGGTACGCAGTATTTT
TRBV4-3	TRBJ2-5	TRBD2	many	CASSQDSAGEETQYF	TGCGCCAGCAGCCAAGATTCAGCGGGAGAGGAGACCCAGTACTTC
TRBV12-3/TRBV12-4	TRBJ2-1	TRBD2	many	CASSFSGRHPYNEQFF	TGTGCCAGCAGTTTTAGCGGGAGGCACCCCTACAATGAGCAGTTCTTC
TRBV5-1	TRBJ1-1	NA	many	CASSDPRVANTEAFF	TGCGCCAGCAGCGACCCCCGAGTCGCGAACACTGAAGCTTTCTTT
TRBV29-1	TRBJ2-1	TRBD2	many	CSVEVLAGGSYNEQFF	TGCAGCGTTGAGGTCTTAGCGGGAGGGAGTTACAATGAGCAGTTCTTC
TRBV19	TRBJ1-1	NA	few	CASSHPREAFF	TGTGCCAGTAGCCACCCTCGGGAAGCTTTCTTT
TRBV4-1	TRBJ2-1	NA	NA	CASSQERAIYNEQFF	TGCGCCAGCAGCCAAGAGAGGGCTATTTACAATGAGCAGTTCTTC
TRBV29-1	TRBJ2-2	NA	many	CSVQPLNTGELFF	TGCAGCGTTCAACCTCTGAACACCGGGGAGCTGTTTTTT
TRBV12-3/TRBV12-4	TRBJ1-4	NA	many	CASSFEEGDEKLFF	TGTGCCAGCAGCTTCGAGGAGGGGGACGAAAAACTGTTTTTT
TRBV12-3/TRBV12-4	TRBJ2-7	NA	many	CASSSRGLREQYF	TGTGCCAGCAGTTCCCGGGGCCTGAGGGAGCAGTACTTC
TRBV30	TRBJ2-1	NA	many	CAWSVHSNEQFF	TGTGCCTGGAGTGTCCACAGCAATGAGCAGTTCTTC
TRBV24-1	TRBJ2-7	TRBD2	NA	CATSIAGGKGEQYF	TGTGCCACCAGTATTGCGGGAGGGAAGGGCGAGCAGTACTTC
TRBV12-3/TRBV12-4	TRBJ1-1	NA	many	CASSPPSDTEAFF	TGTGCCAGCAGCCCACCTTCTGACACTGAAGCTTTCTTT
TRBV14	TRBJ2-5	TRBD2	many	CASSNPGSLAALETQYF	TGTGCCAGCAGCAATCCCGGTTCACTAGCGGCGTTGGAGACCCAGTACTTC
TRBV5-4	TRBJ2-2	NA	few	CASSGTGSAGELFF	TGTGCCAGCAGCGGTACAGGGTCAGCCGGGGAGCTGTTTTTT
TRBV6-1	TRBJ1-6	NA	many	CASSGQNENSPLHF	TGTGCCAGCAGTGGTCAGAATGAAAATTCACCCCTCCACTTT
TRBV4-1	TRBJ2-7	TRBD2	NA	CASSQVTSGSYEQYF	TGCGCCAGCAGCCAAGTTACTAGCGGGAGTTACGAGCAGTACTTC
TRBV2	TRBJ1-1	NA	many	CASSENGLRNTEAFF	TGTGCCAGCAGTGAGAACGGACTCAGGAACACTGAAGCTTTCTTT
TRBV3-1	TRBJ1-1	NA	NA	CASSQETGRGAFF	TGTGCCAGCAGCCAAGAAACCGGTCGGGGGGCTTTCTTT
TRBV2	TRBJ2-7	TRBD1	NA	CASSELTTGAHEQYF	TGTGCCAGCAGTGAACTGACTACAGGGGCCCACGAGCAGTACTTC
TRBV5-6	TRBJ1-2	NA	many	CASSLTGRTNYGYTF	TGTGCCAGCAGCTTGACAGGAAGGACCAACTATGGCTACACCTTC
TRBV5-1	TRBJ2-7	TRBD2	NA	CASSSLAGGYEQYF	TGCGCCAGCAGCTCGTTAGCGGGAGGGTACGAGCAGTACTTC
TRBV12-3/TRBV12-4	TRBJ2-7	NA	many	CASSPSSPGNEQYF	TGTGCCAGCAGTCCCTCAAGCCCCGGGAACGAGCAGTACTTC
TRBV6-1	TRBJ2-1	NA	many	CASGTGFLYNEQFF	TGTGCCAGCGGCACTGGCTTTCTCTACAATGAGCAGTTCTTC
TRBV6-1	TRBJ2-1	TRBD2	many	CASSEASGFNYNEQFF	TGTGCCAGCAGTGAGGCTAGCGGATTCAACTACAATGAGCAGTTCTTC
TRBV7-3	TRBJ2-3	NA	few	CASSLLPIPDTQYF	TGTGCCAGCAGCTTACTCCCTATCCCAGATACGCAGTATTTT
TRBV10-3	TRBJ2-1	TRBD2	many	CAISGGLAGNNEQFF	TGTGCCATCAGTGGGGGACTAGCGGGCAACAATGAGCAGTTCTTC
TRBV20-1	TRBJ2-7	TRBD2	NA	CSARAGGIYEQYF	TGCAGTGCTAGAGCGGGAGGAATCTACGAGCAGTACTTC
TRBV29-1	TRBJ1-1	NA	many	CSVATQTGNTEAFF	TGCAGCGTCGCAACTCAAACAGGGAACACTGAAGCTTTCTTT
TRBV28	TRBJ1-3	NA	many	CASSPPVLGNTIYF	TGTGCCAGCAGTCCCCCAGTTCTCGGAAACACCATATATTTT
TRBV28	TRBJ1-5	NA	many	CASRGGTESNQPQHF	TGTGCCAGCAGGGGTGGGACGGAGAGCAATCAGCCCCAGCATTTT